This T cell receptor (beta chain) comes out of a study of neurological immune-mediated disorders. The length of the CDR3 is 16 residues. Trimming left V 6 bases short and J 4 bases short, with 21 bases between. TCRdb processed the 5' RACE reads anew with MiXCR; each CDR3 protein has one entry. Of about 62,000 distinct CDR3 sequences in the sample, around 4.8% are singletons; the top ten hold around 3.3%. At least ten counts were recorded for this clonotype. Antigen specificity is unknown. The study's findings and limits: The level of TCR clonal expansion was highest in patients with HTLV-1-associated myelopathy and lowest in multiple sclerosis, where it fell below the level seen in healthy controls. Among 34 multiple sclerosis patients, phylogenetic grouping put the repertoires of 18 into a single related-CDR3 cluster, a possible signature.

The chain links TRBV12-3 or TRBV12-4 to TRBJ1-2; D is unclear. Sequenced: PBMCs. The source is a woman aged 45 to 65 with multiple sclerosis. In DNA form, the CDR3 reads TGTGCCAGCAGCGGAACGGATCCCAAGTCAGGCTATGGCTACACCTTC. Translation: CASSGTDPKSGYGYTF.